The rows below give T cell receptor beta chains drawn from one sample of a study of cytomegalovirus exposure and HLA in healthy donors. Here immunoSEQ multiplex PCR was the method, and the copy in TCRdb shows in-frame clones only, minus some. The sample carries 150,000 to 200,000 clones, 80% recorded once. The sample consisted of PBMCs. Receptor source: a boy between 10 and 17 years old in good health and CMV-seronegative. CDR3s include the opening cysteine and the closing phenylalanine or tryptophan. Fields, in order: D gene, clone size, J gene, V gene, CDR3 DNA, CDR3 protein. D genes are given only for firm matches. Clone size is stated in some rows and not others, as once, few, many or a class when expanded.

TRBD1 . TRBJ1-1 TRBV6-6 TGTGCCAGCAGTTACGTAATTACAGGGGACACTGAAGCTTTCTTT CASSYVITGDTEAFF
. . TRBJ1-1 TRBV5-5 TGTGTCAGCAGCGCCAAGGGGCGGAACACTGAAGCTTTCTTT CVSSAKGRNTEAFF
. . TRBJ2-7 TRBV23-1 TGCGCCAGCACGCTCTACCCGGAGGGGCCCTACGAGCAGTACTTC CASTLYPEGPYEQYF
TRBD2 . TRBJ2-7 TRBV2 TGTGCCAGCAGTGAAGGGCCCAGCGGGGCCTACGAGCAGTACTTC CASSEGPSGAYEQYF
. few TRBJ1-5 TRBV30 TGTGCCTGGAGTGTACTTTCCCGGGATCAGCCCCAGCATTTT CAWSVLSRDQPQHF
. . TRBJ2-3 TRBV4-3 TGCGCCAGCAGCCAAGCGGACTCCCGGGCGGCAGATACGCAGTATTTT CASSQADSRAADTQYF
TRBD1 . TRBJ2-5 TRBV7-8 TGTGCCAGCAGCCCGCCGGGAAGGACAGGGACGTGGGAGCAGTACTTC CASSPPGRTGTWEQYF
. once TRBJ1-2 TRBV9 TGTGCCAGCAGCTCAAGGGGGGGCCCTGGCTACACCTTC CASSSRGGPGYTF
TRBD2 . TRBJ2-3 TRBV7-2 TGTGCCAGCAGCCAGACTAGCGGGGCCACTCAGTATTTT CASSQTSGATQYF
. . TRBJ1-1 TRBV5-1 TGCGCCAGCAACAAAGGGGTGAACACTGAAGCTTTCTTT CASNKGVNTEAFF
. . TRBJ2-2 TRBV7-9 TGTGCCAGCAGCTTAGGTCCCCGCTCGGGCGGGGAGCTGTTTTTT CASSLGPRSGGELFF
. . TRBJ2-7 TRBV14 TGTGCCAGCAGCCAAGTAAGCGGCAGGGGCTCCTACGAGCAGTACTTC CASSQVSGRGSYEQYF
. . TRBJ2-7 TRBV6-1 TGTGCCAGCAGTGCTCGGGGTGAGTACGAGCAGTACTTC CASSARGEYEQYF
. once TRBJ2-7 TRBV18 TGTGCCAGCTCACCCCGGGAGTTGTCCAACGAGCAGTACTTC CASSPRELSNEQYF
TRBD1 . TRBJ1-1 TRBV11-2 TGTGCCAGCAGCCGCGACAGGGGCCGAGCTTTCTTT CASSRDRGRAFF
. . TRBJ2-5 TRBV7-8 TGTGCCAGCAGCTTACTACCCCCTCGGCGGGAGACCCAGTACTTC CASSLLPPRRETQYF